This record concerns one T cell receptor (beta chain) sequence. Its cognate antigen is unknown. Trimming took 5 bases from V and 5 from J; bases not matched to a gene: 12. This CDR3 is 16 amino acids long. Germline loops: CDR1 MNHEY, CDR2 SMNVEV (reference sequence). The data are from a study of cytomegalovirus exposure and HLA in healthy donors. Broader study findings: Among TCR sequences, most were rare, though some public TCRs appeared in many donors.

The assay was immunoSEQ multiplex PCR, and TCRdb's table has in-frame clones only and misses some. The data contain 90,000 or so clones, approximately 96% of them singletons. The chain joins TRBV27 to TRBJ2-3; 8 bases are shared with TRBD2. Sequencing was performed on PBMCs. The TCR comes from a man between 18 and 35 years old in good health and CMV-seronegative. The CDR3 DNA reads TGTGCCAGCAGTCGCCCAGCGGGGGCCTATCGAGATACGCAGTATTTT. Translation: CASSRPAGAYRDTQYF.